This note documents a single T cell receptor (beta chain) sequence. No antigen is known for it. The sample belongs to a study of cytomegalovirus exposure and HLA in healthy donors. General study findings and limits: Among the sequence variants, a highly shared cluster was likely an artifact of sequencing. Overall, roughly 150 TCR beta chains were annotated as cytomegalovirus-associated.

Trimming removed 3 bases from V and 3 bases from J, with 12 bases in between. This CDR3 contains 14 residues. Germline lookup yields CDR1 MNHEY and CDR2 SMNVEV (reference sequence). PCR was performed using 60 Vbeta and 13 Jbeta primers. Some clones are missing from TCRdb's copy, which holds only in-frame ones; the method was immunoSEQ multiplex PCR. The sample has around 120,000 clones; approximately 83% are singletons. The sequenced sample consisted of PBMCs. The sequence derives from a girl aged 2 to 9 in good health and CMV-seronegative. This sequence joins TRBV27 and TRBJ2-7; tentatively, D is TRBD2 (6 bases). The CDR3 protein is CASSFGTPGYEQYF. In DNA form, the CDR3 reads TGTGCCAGCAGTTTCGGGACTCCCGGCTACGAGCAGTACTTC.